Listed below are T cell receptor beta chains from one sample, sequenced in a study of blood T cell repertoires in COVID-19. Clones were read by immunoSEQ multiplex PCR, and TCRdb kept only the in-frame ones, dropping some. There are some 250,000 clones in the sample; around 83% occur only once, and approximately 5.3% lies in the top ten. Sequencing input: peripheral blood. The receptors stem from a man at least 80 years old with acute or convalescent COVID-19. Each CDR3 is given with its conserved first and last residue. D genes are given only for firm matches. A clone size is listed for some rows: how often the clone was seen (once, few, many), or a class if it is expanded.

cdr3_nt: TGTGCCAGCAGTTTCCTAGCGGGAGGGGACGGGGAGCTGTTTTTT
cdr3_aa: CASSFLAGGDGELFF
j_call: TRBJ2-2
v_call: TRBV27
clone_size: once
d_call: TRBD2

cdr3_nt: TGTGCCAGCAGCGGGACAGCCCTTAGCAATCAGCCCCAGCATTTT
cdr3_aa: CASSGTALSNQPQHF
j_call: TRBJ1-5
v_call: TRBV2
clone_size: few
d_call: TRBD1

cdr3_nt: TGTGCCTGGAGTCGACAGGGTAGGACTGAAGCTTTCTTT
cdr3_aa: CAWSRQGRTEAFF
j_call: TRBJ1-1
v_call: TRBV30
clone_size: .
d_call: TRBD1

cdr3_nt: TGTGCCAGTAACCCTGACGGAGGTCGGGAGACCCAGTACTTC
cdr3_aa: CASNPDGGRETQYF
j_call: TRBJ2-5
v_call: TRBV19
clone_size: .
d_call: .

cdr3_nt: TGTGCCAGCAGCTCACAGGTTTACGAGCAGTACTTC
cdr3_aa: CASSSQVYEQYF
j_call: TRBJ2-7
v_call: TRBV5-8
clone_size: .
d_call: .

cdr3_nt: TGTGCCAGCAGCCCTGTCCGGATTTGGTCAGGGAATAACGAGCAGTACTTC
cdr3_aa: CASSPVRIWSGNNEQYF
j_call: TRBJ2-7
v_call: TRBV7-8
clone_size: .
d_call: .

cdr3_nt: TGTGCCAGCAGCCGGCGACTTAGAGACGAAAAACTGTTTTTT
cdr3_aa: CASSRRLRDEKLFF
j_call: TRBJ1-4
v_call: TRBV5-6
clone_size: .
d_call: .

cdr3_nt: TGTGCCAGCAGCCTAAACGACAGATCCGAGCAGTACTTC
cdr3_aa: CASSLNDRSEQYF
j_call: TRBJ2-7
v_call: TRBV28
clone_size: .
d_call: .

cdr3_nt: TGTGCCAGTAGCCGATACCGGGACAGGGATATCCACGAGCAGTACTTC
cdr3_aa: CASSRYRDRDIHEQYF
j_call: TRBJ2-7
v_call: TRBV19
clone_size: .
d_call: TRBD1

cdr3_nt: TGTGCCACCAGTGATTTGTCGAGGACAGGGGGTAGTGAGCAGTTCTTC
cdr3_aa: CATSDLSRTGGSEQFF
j_call: TRBJ2-1
v_call: TRBV24-1
clone_size: .
d_call: TRBD1

cdr3_nt: TGCGCCAGCAGCCCTGGGACTATCTTTTACGAGCAGTACTTC
cdr3_aa: CASSPGTIFYEQYF
j_call: TRBJ2-7
v_call: TRBV4-1
clone_size: few
d_call: TRBD2

cdr3_nt: TGTGCCAGCAGCAACCCGGGACAGGGGAAGACTTTCTTT
cdr3_aa: CASSNPGQGKTFF
j_call: TRBJ1-1
v_call: TRBV21-1
clone_size: once
d_call: .

cdr3_nt: TGTGCCAGCAGGGACAGGACGCTAGAGACCCAGTACTTC
cdr3_aa: CASRDRTLETQYF
j_call: TRBJ2-5
v_call: TRBV2
clone_size: .
d_call: TRBD1

cdr3_nt: TGTGCCAGCAGGCTAGCGGGGGGGCCAGATACGCAGTATTTT
cdr3_aa: CASRLAGGPDTQYF
j_call: TRBJ2-3
v_call: TRBV27
clone_size: .
d_call: TRBD2

cdr3_nt: TGTGCCAGCAGCCAAAGCCCGTCAACCTACGAGCAGTACTTC
cdr3_aa: CASSQSPSTYEQYF
j_call: TRBJ2-7
v_call: TRBV3-1/TRBV3-2
clone_size: few
d_call: .

cdr3_nt: TGCAGTGCTAGTAAGCCCGGGGGGGGAACGCAGTATTTT
cdr3_aa: CSASKPGGGTQYF
j_call: TRBJ2-3
v_call: TRBV20-1
clone_size: .
d_call: TRBD2

cdr3_nt: TGTGCCAGCAGTTTATCGAGGGTTGAGACCCAGTACTTC
cdr3_aa: CASSLSRVETQYF
j_call: TRBJ2-5
v_call: TRBV28
clone_size: .
d_call: .

cdr3_nt: TGTGCCAGCAGCTTAGGGGGACAGGGCCAGACCCAGTACTTC
cdr3_aa: CASSLGGQGQTQYF
j_call: TRBJ2-5
v_call: TRBV7-2
clone_size: .
d_call: TRBD1

cdr3_nt: TGTGCCAGCAGTAGCGGGACACAGGGACCCTACGATAGCAGGTACTTC
cdr3_aa: CASSSGTQGPYDSRYF
j_call: TRBJ2-7
v_call: TRBV2
clone_size: .
d_call: .

cdr3_nt: TGTGCCAGCAGCCCTGCTACCGGGTCCTACGAGCAGTACTTC
cdr3_aa: CASSPATGSYEQYF
j_call: TRBJ2-7
v_call: TRBV3-1/TRBV3-2
clone_size: .
d_call: .

cdr3_nt: TGTGCCAGCTCACCGGACTCAGGGGTCCCTGAAGCTTTCTTT
cdr3_aa: CASSPDSGVPEAFF
j_call: TRBJ1-1
v_call: TRBV18
clone_size: .
d_call: .

cdr3_nt: TGTGCCAGCAGTTGGACAGGGATCGACTATGGCTACACCTTC
cdr3_aa: CASSWTGIDYGYTF
j_call: TRBJ1-2
v_call: TRBV6-5
clone_size: .
d_call: TRBD1

cdr3_nt: TGCAGTGCTAGTCAGGGGGTCGCCGGCTGGGGCTACACCTTC
cdr3_aa: CSASQGVAGWGYTF
j_call: TRBJ1-2
v_call: TRBV20-1
clone_size: .
d_call: TRBD1

cdr3_nt: TGTGCCAGCAGCTCCAGGGGCCCAGATACGCAGTATTTT
cdr3_aa: CASSSRGPDTQYF
j_call: TRBJ2-3
v_call: TRBV11-3
clone_size: .
d_call: .

cdr3_nt: TGTGCCAGCAGCCGGGGGGCCTACGAGCAGTACTTC
cdr3_aa: CASSRGAYEQYF
j_call: TRBJ2-7
v_call: TRBV5-4
clone_size: .
d_call: TRBD2

cdr3_nt: TGTGCCTGGAGAAGTGGGACTAGCGGGATTTATGAGCAGTTCTTC
cdr3_aa: CAWRSGTSGIYEQFF
j_call: TRBJ2-1
v_call: TRBV30
clone_size: .
d_call: TRBD2

cdr3_nt: TGTGCCAGCAGCCAAGTCCCGGGACAAAGGGAAGAGACCCAGTACTTC
cdr3_aa: CASSQVPGQREETQYF
j_call: TRBJ2-5
v_call: TRBV3-1/TRBV3-2
clone_size: .
d_call: .

cdr3_nt: TGTGCCAGCAGCTTAGGACAGGGAAGTCAGCCCCAGCATTTT
cdr3_aa: CASSLGQGSQPQHF
j_call: TRBJ1-5
v_call: TRBV7-8
clone_size: .
d_call: TRBD1

cdr3_nt: TGTGCCAGCAGCTTAGAACAGGTTAATGGATACGAGCAGTACTTC
cdr3_aa: CASSLEQVNGYEQYF
j_call: TRBJ2-7
v_call: TRBV11-2
clone_size: .
d_call: .

cdr3_nt: TGTGCCAGCAGTTACTCGAGGACTAGCGGGAGTTATACGCAGTATTTT
cdr3_aa: CASSYSRTSGSYTQYF
j_call: TRBJ2-3
v_call: TRBV6-5
clone_size: .
d_call: TRBD2

cdr3_nt: TGTGCCAGCAGCCAAGCTGAGGCCCGCTACACCTTC
cdr3_aa: CASSQAEARYTF
j_call: TRBJ1-2
v_call: TRBV3-1/TRBV3-2
clone_size: .
d_call: .

cdr3_nt: TGTGCCAGCAGTGTGAGGACAGGCTACAATGAGCAGTTCTTC
cdr3_aa: CASSVRTGYNEQFF
j_call: TRBJ2-1
v_call: TRBV2
clone_size: .
d_call: TRBD1

cdr3_nt: TGTGCCAGCAGTTCTCTTCGAGGCTGGAACTATGGCTACACCTTC
cdr3_aa: CASSSLRGWNYGYTF
j_call: TRBJ1-2
v_call: TRBV28
clone_size: many
d_call: .

cdr3_nt: TGTGCCAGCAGCACTGGACGGACAAGGGCTGAAGCTTTCTTT
cdr3_aa: CASSTGRTRAEAFF
j_call: TRBJ1-1
v_call: TRBV3-1/TRBV3-2
clone_size: .
d_call: .

cdr3_nt: TGCGCCAGCAGCACCGGGACTAGCGGGGGAGTCACAGATACGCAGTATTTT
cdr3_aa: CASSTGTSGGVTDTQYF
j_call: TRBJ2-3
v_call: TRBV5-1
clone_size: once
d_call: TRBD2

cdr3_nt: TGTGCCAGTAGTAATCATCCTAGCGGGCTATACAATGAGCAGTTCTTC
cdr3_aa: CASSNHPSGLYNEQFF
j_call: TRBJ2-1
v_call: TRBV19
clone_size: .
d_call: TRBD2

cdr3_nt: TGTGCCAGCAGCTCGAAGGGTATAAGCGGCGAGCAGTACTTC
cdr3_aa: CASSSKGISGEQYF
j_call: TRBJ2-7
v_call: TRBV6-5
clone_size: .
d_call: .